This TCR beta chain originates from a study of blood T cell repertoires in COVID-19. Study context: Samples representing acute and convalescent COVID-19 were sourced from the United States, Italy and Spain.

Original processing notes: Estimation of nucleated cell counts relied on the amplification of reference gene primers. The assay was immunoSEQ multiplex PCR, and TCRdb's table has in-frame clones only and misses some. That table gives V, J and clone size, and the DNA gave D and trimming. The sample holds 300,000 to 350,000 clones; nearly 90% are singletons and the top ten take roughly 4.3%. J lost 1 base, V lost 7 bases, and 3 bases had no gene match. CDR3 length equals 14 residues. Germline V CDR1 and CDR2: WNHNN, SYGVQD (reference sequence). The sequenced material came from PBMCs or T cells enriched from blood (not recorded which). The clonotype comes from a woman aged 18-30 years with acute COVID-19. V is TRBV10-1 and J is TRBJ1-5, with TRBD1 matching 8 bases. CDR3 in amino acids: CASNWTGSNQPQHF. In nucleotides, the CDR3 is TGCGCCAGCAACTGGACAGGGAGCAATCAGCCCCAGCATTTT.